This is a list of T cell receptor beta chains from one sample in a study of Ad26.COV2.S vaccination and SARS-CoV-2 variants. Measured with immunoSEQ multiplex PCR; TCRdb has only the in-frame clones, and not every one. The top ten hold about 3.9% of the sample, which has 300,000 to 400,000 clones, 92% seen once. Sequences were derived from peripheral blood, sampled after recovery from COVID-19. The receptors here all came from a human donor who had recovered from COVID-19. Each CDR3 is given with its conserved first and last residue. The D gene is left open where the match is weak. Clone size appears in some rows only: once, few, many, or a class for an expanded clone.

TRBJ2-2 - TRBV23-1 - CASSQYYTGFVTGELFF TGCGCCAGCAGTCAATATTATACAGGTTTCGTCACCGGGGAGCTGTTTTTT
TRBJ1-1 - TRBV12-5 - CASGLVQPGGTEAFF TGTGCTAGTGGTTTGGTACAACCCGGAGGCACTGAAGCTTTCTTT
TRBJ2-2 - TRBV25-1 - CASSPPGDTGELFF TGTGCCAGCAGCCCCCCGGGGGACACCGGGGAGCTGTTTTTT
TRBJ1-2 - TRBV7-2 - CASSLPGTLHGYTF TGTGCCAGCAGCTTGCCCGGGACACTGCATGGCTACACCTTC
TRBJ2-7 - TRBV9 few CASSVGPGLRYEQYF TGTGCCAGCAGCGTAGGTCCAGGGCTTAGGTACGAGCAGTACTTC
TRBJ2-7 - TRBV28 - CASTAWSYEQYF TGTGCCAGCACGGCTTGGTCCTACGAGCAGTACTTC
TRBJ2-7 TRBD2 TRBV6-5 once CASKASGVRGDEQYF TGTGCCAGCAAGGCCTCTGGGGTCCGGGGGGACGAGCAGTACTTC
TRBJ2-3 TRBD2 TRBV20-1 - CSASRLAGGPGTDTQYF TGCAGTGCTAGTAGGCTAGCGGGGGGGCCGGGCACAGATACGCAGTATTTT
TRBJ1-2 TRBD1 TRBV6-4 few CASSDASGTADGYTF TGTGCCAGCAGTGACGCGTCCGGGACAGCTGATGGCTACACCTTC
TRBJ1-2 TRBD1 TRBV3-1/TRBV3-2 few CASSQPGQGSYGYTF TGTGCCAGCAGCCAACCTGGACAGGGAAGCTATGGCTACACCTTC
TRBJ1-6 - TRBV25-1 - CASSEFGGSGDSPLHF TGTGCCAGCAGTGAATTCGGGGGTTCCGGCGATTCACCCCTCCACTTT
TRBJ2-7 - TRBV9 once CASSVGGAVYEQHF TGTGCCAGCAGCGTAGGGGGCGCCGTCTACGAGCAGCACTTC
TRBJ1-1 - TRBV12-3/TRBV12-4 - CASMGFMNTEAFF TGTGCCAGCATGGGCTTCATGAACACTGAAGCTTTCTTT
TRBJ2-2 TRBD2 TRBV25-1 once CASSPLGGLAGASGELFF TGTGCCAGCAGTCCCCTTGGTGGACTAGCGGGGGCGTCCGGGGAGCTGTTTTTT
TRBJ1-6 - TRBV9 - CASSSGEGSPLHF TGTGCCAGCAGCTCAGGGGAAGGGTCACCCCTCCACTTT
TRBJ2-7 - TRBV7-8 - CASSLGGAATSYEQYF TGTGCCAGCAGCTTAGGTGGGGCAGCCACATCCTACGAGCAGTACTTC